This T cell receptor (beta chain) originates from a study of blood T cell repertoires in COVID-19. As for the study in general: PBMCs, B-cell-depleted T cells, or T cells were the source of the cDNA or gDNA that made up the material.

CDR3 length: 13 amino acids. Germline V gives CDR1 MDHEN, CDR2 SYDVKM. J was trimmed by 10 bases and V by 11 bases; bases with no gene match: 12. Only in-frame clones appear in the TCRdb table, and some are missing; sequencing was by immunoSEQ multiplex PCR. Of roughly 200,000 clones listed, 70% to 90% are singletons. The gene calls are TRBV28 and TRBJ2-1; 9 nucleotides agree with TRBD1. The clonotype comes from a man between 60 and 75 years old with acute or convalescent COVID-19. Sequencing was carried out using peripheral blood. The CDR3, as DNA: TGTGCCGTCATGGGGACAGGGCCACTCGAGCAGTTCTTC. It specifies CAVMGTGPLEQFF.